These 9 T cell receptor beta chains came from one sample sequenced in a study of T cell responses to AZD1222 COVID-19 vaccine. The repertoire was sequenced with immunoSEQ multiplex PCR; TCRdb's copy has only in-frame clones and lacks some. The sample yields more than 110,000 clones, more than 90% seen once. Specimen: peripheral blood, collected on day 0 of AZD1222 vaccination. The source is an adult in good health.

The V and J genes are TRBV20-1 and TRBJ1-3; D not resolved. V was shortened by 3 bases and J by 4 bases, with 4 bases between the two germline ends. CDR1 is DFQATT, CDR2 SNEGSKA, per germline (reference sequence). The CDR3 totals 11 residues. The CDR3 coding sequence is TGCAGTGCTAGTTTGGGAAACACCATATATTTT. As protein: CSASLGNTIYF.

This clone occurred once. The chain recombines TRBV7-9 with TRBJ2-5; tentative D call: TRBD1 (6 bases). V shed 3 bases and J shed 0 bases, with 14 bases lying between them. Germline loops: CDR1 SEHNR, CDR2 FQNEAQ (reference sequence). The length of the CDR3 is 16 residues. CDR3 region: CASSFEQGWDQETQYF. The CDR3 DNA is TGTGCCAGCAGCTTTGAACAGGGTTGGGACCAAGAGACCCAGTACTTC.

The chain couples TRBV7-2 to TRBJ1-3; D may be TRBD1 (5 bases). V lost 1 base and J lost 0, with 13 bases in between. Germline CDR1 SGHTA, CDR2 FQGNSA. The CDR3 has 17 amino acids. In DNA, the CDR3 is TGTGCCAGCAGCTTAGTGTCAGGGTGGAACTCTGGAAACACCATATATTTT. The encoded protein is CASSLVSGWNSGNTIYF. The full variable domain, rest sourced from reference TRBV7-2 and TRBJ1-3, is GAGVSQSPSNKVTEKGKDVELRCDPISGHTALYWYRQSLGQGLEFLIYFQGNSAPDKSGLPSDRFSAERTGGSVSTLTIQRTQQEDSAVYLCASSLVSGWNSGNTIYFGEGSWLTVV.

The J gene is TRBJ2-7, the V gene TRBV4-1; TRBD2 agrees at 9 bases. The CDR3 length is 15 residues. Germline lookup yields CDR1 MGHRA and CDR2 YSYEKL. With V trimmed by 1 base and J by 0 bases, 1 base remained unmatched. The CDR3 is CASSQASGTSYEQYF. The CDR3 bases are TGCGCCAGCAGCCAAGCTAGCGGGACCTCCTACGAGCAGTACTTC.

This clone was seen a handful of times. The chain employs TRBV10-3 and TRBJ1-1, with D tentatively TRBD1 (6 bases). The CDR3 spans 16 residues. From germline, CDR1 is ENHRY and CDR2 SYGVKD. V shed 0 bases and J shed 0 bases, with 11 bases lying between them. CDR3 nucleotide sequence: TGTGCCATCAGTGAGTCGACGAGGGGGATGAACACTGAAGCTTTCTTT. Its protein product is CAISESTRGMNTEAFF.

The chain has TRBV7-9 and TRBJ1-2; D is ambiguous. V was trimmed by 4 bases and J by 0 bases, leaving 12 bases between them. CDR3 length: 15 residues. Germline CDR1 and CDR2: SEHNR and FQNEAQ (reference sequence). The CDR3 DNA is TGTGCCAGCAGCTCCAAGACCGACGCTAACTATGGCTACACCTTC. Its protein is CASSSKTDANYGYTF.

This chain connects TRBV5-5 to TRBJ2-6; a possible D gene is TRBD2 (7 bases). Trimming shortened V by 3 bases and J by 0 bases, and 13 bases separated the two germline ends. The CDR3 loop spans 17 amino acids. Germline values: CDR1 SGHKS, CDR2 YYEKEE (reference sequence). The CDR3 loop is CASSSTGTTSGANVLTF. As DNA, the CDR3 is TGTGCCAGCAGCTCCACAGGGACTACCTCTGGGGCCAACGTCCTGACTTTC.

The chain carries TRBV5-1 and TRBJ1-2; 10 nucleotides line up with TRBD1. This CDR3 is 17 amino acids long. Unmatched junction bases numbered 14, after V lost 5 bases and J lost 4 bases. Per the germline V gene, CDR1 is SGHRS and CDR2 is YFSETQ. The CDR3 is CASREGTGEVGRYGYTF. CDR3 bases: TGCGCCAGCAGGGAGGGGACAGGGGAAGTTGGTCGCTATGGCTACACCTTC.

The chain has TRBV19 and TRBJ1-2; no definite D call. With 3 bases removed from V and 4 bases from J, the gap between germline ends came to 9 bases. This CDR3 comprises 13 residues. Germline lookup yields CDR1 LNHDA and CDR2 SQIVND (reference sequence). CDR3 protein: CASSMRGVYGYTF. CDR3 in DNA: TGTGCCAGTAGTATGCGAGGTGTCTATGGCTACACCTTC.